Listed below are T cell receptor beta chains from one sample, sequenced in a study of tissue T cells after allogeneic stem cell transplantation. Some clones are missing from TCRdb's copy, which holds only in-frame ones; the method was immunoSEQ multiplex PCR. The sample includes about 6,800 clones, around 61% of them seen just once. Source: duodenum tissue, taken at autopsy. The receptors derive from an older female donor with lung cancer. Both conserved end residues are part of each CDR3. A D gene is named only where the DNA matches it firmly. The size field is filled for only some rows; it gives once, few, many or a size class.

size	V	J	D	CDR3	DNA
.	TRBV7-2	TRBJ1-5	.	CASSAINSNQPQHF	TGTGCCAGCAGCGCTATAAATAGCAATCAGCCCCAGCATTTT
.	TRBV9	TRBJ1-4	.	CASSVGGGGAPDEKLFF	TGTGCCAGCAGCGTAGGGGGCGGGGGCGCCCCGGATGAAAAACTGTTTTTT
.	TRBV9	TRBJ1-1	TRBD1	CASSSRTGNTEAFF	TGTGCCAGCAGCAGTAGGACAGGGAACACTGAAGCTTTCTTT
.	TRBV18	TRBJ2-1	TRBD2	CASSQTSGRYNEQFF	TGTGCCAGCTCCCAGACTAGCGGGAGGTACAATGAGCAGTTCTTC
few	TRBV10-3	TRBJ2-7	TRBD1	CAIRGQGAGSSYEQYF	TGTGCCATCAGAGGACAGGGAGCGGGCAGCTCCTACGAGCAGTACTTC
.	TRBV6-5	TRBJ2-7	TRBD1	CASSNPRQGDYEQYF	TGTGCCAGCAGTAATCCTCGACAGGGGGACTACGAGCAGTACTTC
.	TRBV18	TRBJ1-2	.	CASSPAGPGYTF	TGTGCCAGCTCCCCCGCGGGGCCTGGCTACACCTTC
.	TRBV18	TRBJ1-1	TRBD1	CASSPNRGVTEAFF	TGTGCCAGCTCACCGAACAGGGGTGTCACTGAAGCTTTCTTT
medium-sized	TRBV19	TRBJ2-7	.	CASSRDNYEQYF	TGTGCCAGTAGTCGGGACAACTACGAGCAGTACTTC
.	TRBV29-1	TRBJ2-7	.	CSVVDVDEQYF	TGCAGCGTCGTGGACGTAGACGAGCAGTACTTC